The T cell receptor beta chain under discussion was sequenced for a study of cytomegalovirus exposure and HLA in healthy donors. The germline gives CDR1 SGHRS, CDR2 YFSETQ. Trimming cost V 3 bases and J 1 base, with 11 bases left between them. CDR3 length: 15 residues. Researchers ran the PCR with 60 Vbeta and 13 Jbeta primers. The repertoire was sequenced with immunoSEQ multiplex PCR; TCRdb's copy has only in-frame clones and lacks some. The sample lists around 150,000 clones, 76% seen once, with around 3.1% in the top ten. This TCR was recovered from a man aged 40-49 years in good health and CMV-seronegative. Sequenced sample: PBMCs. This rearrangement joins TRBV5-1 to TRBJ1-5; D might be TRBD1 (5 bases). The CDR3 DNA reads as TGCGCCAGCAGCTACGACAGTAACAGCAATCAGCCCCAGCATTTT. This translates into CASSYDSNSNQPQHF.